This T cell receptor (beta chain) originates from a study of human T cells and chemical hapten exposure. A single record per CDR3 protein comes from TCRdb applying MiXCR to the RACE reads. The repertoire consists of around 150,000 distinct CDR3 sequences, with roughly 15% occurring once and the leading ten covering 1.7%. Stated time point: patch test 1, 2 weeks after DPC sensitization. Treatment defined: therapeutic diphenylcyclopropenone sensitization with weekly scalp DPC. Patch tests were applied only after blood draws. The CDR3 totals 16 residues. Trimming cost V 0 bases and J 6 bases; bases outside gene matches: 8. CDR1 and CDR2 from the germline V gene are WSHSY and SAAADI. This clonotype was found a few times.

The input for sequencing was whole blood, taken in connection with sensitization to the hapten diphenylcyclopropenone (DPC). The sequence derives from a woman aged 30 to 39 with alopecia areata. Some clones in this sample may be carry-over from other donors' samples. The V gene is TRBV10-2, the J gene TRBJ1-2; 9 nucleotides align to TRBD1. CDR3 residues: CASSESRGGTGNGYTF. The CDR3 DNA sequence: TGCGCCAGCAGTGAGTCGAGAGGAGGGACAGGGAATGGCTACACCTTC.